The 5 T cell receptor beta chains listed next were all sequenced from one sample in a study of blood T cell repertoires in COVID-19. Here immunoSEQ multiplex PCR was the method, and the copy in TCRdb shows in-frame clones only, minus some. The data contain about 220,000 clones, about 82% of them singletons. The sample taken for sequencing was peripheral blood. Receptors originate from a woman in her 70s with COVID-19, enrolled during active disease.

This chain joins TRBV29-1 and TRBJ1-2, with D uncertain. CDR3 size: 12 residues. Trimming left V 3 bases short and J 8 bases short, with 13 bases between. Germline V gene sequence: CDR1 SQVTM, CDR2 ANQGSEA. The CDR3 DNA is TGCAGCGTTGAGTCGGGAGTTTTGGGCTACACCTTC. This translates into CSVESGVLGYTF.

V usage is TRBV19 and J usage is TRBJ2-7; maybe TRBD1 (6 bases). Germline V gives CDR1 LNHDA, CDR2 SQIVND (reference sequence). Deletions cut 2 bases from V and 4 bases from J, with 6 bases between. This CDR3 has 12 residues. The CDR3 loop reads CASSIQGYEQYF. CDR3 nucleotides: TGTGCCAGTAGTATACAGGGGTACGAGCAGTACTTC.

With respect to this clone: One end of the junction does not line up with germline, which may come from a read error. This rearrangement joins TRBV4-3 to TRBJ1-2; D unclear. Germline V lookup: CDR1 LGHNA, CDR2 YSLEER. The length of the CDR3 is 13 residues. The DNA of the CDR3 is TGCGCCAGCAGCCAAGATTTTGGCAGGACTCCCTTCTTC. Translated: CASSQDFGRTPFF.

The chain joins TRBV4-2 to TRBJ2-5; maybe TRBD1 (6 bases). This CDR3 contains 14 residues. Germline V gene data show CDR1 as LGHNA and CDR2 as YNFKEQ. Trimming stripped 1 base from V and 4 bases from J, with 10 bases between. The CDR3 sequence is CASSQAEGGETQYF. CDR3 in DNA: TGTGCCAGCAGCCAAGCAGAAGGGGGAGAGACCCAGTACTTC.

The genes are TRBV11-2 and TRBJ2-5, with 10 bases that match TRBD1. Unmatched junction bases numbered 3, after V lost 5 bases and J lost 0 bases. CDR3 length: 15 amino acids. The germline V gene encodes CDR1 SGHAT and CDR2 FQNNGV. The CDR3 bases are TGTGCCAGCAGCCCGGGACAGGGGTACCAAGAGACCCAGTACTTC. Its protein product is CASSPGQGYQETQYF.